Below are 15 T cell receptor beta chains sequenced from a single sample in a study of cytomegalovirus exposure and HLA in healthy donors. With 60 Vbeta and 13 Jbeta primers, the PCR was carried out. Only in-frame clones appear in the TCRdb table, and some are missing; sequencing was by immunoSEQ multiplex PCR. The sample carries tens of thousands of clones, 65% to 75% recorded once. Sequenced material: PBMCs. Receptor source: a woman aged 25 to 39 in good health and CMV-seronegative.

This clone occurred a few times. The J gene is TRBJ1-4, the V gene TRBV7-9; 7 nucleotides align to TRBD1. Trimming took 6 bases from V and 3 from J; bases not matched to a gene: 7. The CDR3 length is 15 residues. Germline V lookup: CDR1 SEHNR, CDR2 FQNEAQ (reference sequence). In DNA form, the CDR3 reads TGTGCCAGCAGGGGACAAGGGACAGCTAATGAAAAACTGTTTTTT. As protein: CASRGQGTANEKLFF.

The chain links TRBV28 to TRBJ2-1, with 8 bases lining up with TRBD2. The V gene's germline CDR1 is MDHEN and CDR2 SYDVKM. This CDR3 is 15 amino acids long. Germline trimming cut 7 bases from V and 4 bases from J; bases unmatched to any gene: 9. The chain's CDR3 is CASTSSGTSYNEQFF. In DNA, the CDR3 is TGTGCCAGCACCTCCTCCGGGACTAGTTACAATGAGCAGTTCTTC.

The chain uses TRBV9 and TRBJ2-1, with TRBD2 identical over 9 bases. The CDR3 contains 16 residues. CDR1 is SGDLS and CDR2 is YYNGEE in the germline V gene. With V trimmed by 0 bases and J by 6 bases, 7 bases remained unmatched. The CDR3: CASSVDGTSGLNEQFF. The CDR3 DNA is TGTGCCAGCAGCGTAGATGGAACTAGCGGGCTCAATGAGCAGTTCTTC.

The chain couples TRBV28 to TRBJ1-1, with 8 bases that match TRBD1. The V and J ends lost 10 bases and 5 bases, in that order; junction bases with no gene match: 6. The CDR3 contains 12 residues. Germline loops: CDR1 MDHEN, CDR2 SYDVKM. The CDR3 DNA sequence: TGTGCCACCGGACAGGGTATGACTGAAGCTTTCTTT. As protein: CATGQGMTEAFF.

This rearrangement joins TRBV6-1 to TRBJ2-3; TRBD2 aligns across 7 bases. CDR1 and CDR2 from the germline V gene are MNHNS and SASEGT. The V and J ends lost 2 bases and 0 bases, in that order; junction bases with no gene match: 8. The CDR3 is 17 amino acids. The CDR3 DNA reads TGTGCCAGCAGTGAATCGGTTCTAGCGGACAGCACAGATACGCAGTATTTT. The encoded protein is CASSESVLADSTDTQYF.

This clone was observed a single time. This sequence joins TRBV28 and TRBJ2-3, with 9 bases that match TRBD1. The V segment lost 5 bases and the J segment 7 bases; nucleotides outside the gene matches: 10. Germline-derived CDR1 and CDR2 are MDHEN and SYDVKM. CDR3 length equals 15 residues. CDR3 bases: TGTGCCAGCAGTCTTCGCGGGACAGGGTCACATACGCAGTATTTT. Translation: CASSLRGTGSHTQYF.

The chain links TRBV28 to TRBJ2-5; 9 bases agree with TRBD2. Matching the DNA end better, TRBJ2-7 makes the J call doubtful. This CDR3 has 15 amino acids. The germline CDR1 and CDR2 sequences are MDHEN and SYDVKM. The CDR3 DNA is TGTGCCAGCAGGGCTTTGGGACTAGCTATCTACGAGCAGTACTTC. It encodes CASRALGLAIYEQYF.

This clone was detected a few times. The genes are TRBV10-3 and TRBJ2-2, with 11 bases lining up with TRBD2. Germline-derived CDR1 and CDR2 are ENHRY and SYGVKD. The CDR3 sequence is 14 residues long. J was trimmed by 3 bases and V by 10 bases; bases with no gene match: 4. The CDR3 sequence is CATSLAGDTGELFF. The CDR3 coding sequence is TGTGCCACGTCACTAGCGGGAGACACCGGGGAGCTGTTTTTT.

This chain links TRBV19 with TRBJ2-4, with TRBD2 identical over 7 bases. The CDR3 covers 14 residues. Per germline, CDR1 LNHDA and CDR2 SQIVND (reference sequence). Trimming took 2 bases from V and 12 from J; bases not matched to a gene: 10. CDR3 coding DNA: TGTGCCAGTAGTATATCTGGGGGGGGGTGGGGTCAGTACTTC. Translated: CASSISGGGWGQYF.

This clone was recorded once. V gene TRBV5-4 combines with J gene TRBJ2-5; the match to TRBD2 covers 11 bases. After removal of 4 bases from V and 1 base from J, the junction contained 6 bases not matched to a gene. Germline assignment: CDR1 SGHNT and CDR2 YYREEE (reference sequence). The CDR3 runs to 16 residues. The CDR3 is CASSLNLAGGQETQYF. CDR3 nucleotides: TGTGCCAGCAGCCTCAATCTAGCGGGGGGCCAAGAGACCCAGTACTTC.

The chain carries TRBV7-9 and TRBJ2-7; 7 nucleotides line up with TRBD2. The CDR3 has 15 residues. The trim removed 1 base at V and 3 bases at J, leaving 6 bases unmatched. CDR1 is SEHNR, CDR2 FQNEAQ, per germline (reference sequence). The CDR3 bases are TGTGCCAGCAGCTTAGGGGGGGGTGAGATCTACGAGCAGTACTTC. It specifies CASSLGGGEIYEQYF.

The rearrangement uses TRBV7-3 and TRBJ2-1, with D perhaps TRBD1 (6 bases). The CDR3 length is 14 residues. Germline V gives CDR1 SGHTA, CDR2 FQGTGA. Trimming removed 4 bases at V and 7 bases at J, with 14 bases between. CDR3 sequence: CASSSRTERNEQFF. CDR3 DNA sequence: TGTGCCAGCAGCTCCCGGACAGAAAGGAATGAGCAGTTCTTC.

The rearrangement uses TRBV9 and TRBJ2-4, with TRBD2 identical over 10 bases. Trimming cost V 3 bases and J 6 bases; bases outside gene matches: 6. Looked up from germline, CDR1 is SGDLS and CDR2 is YYNGEE. The CDR3 is made up of 15 amino acids. This chain's CDR3 is CASSASGSIGNIQYF. In nucleotides, the CDR3 is TGTGCCAGCAGCGCTAGCGGGAGTATCGGAAACATTCAGTACTTC.

The chain is built from TRBV27 and TRBJ2-2; TRBD2 is a possible D gene (5 bases). Germline loops: CDR1 MNHEY, CDR2 SMNVEV (reference sequence). The germline V and J ends were trimmed by 1 base and 7 bases, with 7 bases remaining between them. The CDR3 contains 13 residues. This CDR3 reads CASSLYRGGELFF. As DNA, the CDR3 is TGTGCCAGCAGTTTATATCGGGGCGGGGAGCTGTTTTTT.

This sequence joins TRBV5-6 and TRBJ2-7, with D hard to call. This CDR3 has 14 amino acids. Trimming left V 3 bases short and J 2 bases short, with 12 bases between. Per the germline V gene, CDR1 is SGHDT and CDR2 is YYEEEE. The CDR3 protein is CASSYLTRTYEQYV. CDR3 coding DNA: TGTGCCAGCAGCTACTTGACACGTACCTACGAGCAGTACGTC.